These 14 T cell receptor beta chains originate from one sample sequenced in a study of T cells expressing NK-cell markers. TCRdb reprocessed the 5' RACE reads, keeping one entry per CDR3 protein, no DNA. The specimen's table records about 390,000 distinct CDR3 sequences. The sample comprised blood T cells: a sorted CD56 or NKG2C T cell subset, CD4+ or CD8+ T cells, or bulk PBMC T cells (not recorded which). Receptors originate from a woman in her forties or fifties in good health.

The chain is built from TRBV15 and TRBJ2-1; TCRdb calls TRBD2, which cannot be checked without DNA. In germline, CDR1 is LNHNV, CDR2 YYDKDF (reference sequence). The CDR3 is 13 amino acids. CDR3 residues: CATSWGSGNEQFF.

This chain connects TRBV5-1 to TRBJ2-3; with no DNA, the TCRdb D assignment of TRBD1 cannot be verified. The CDR3 covers 16 residues. The germline V gene encodes CDR1 SGHRS and CDR2 YFSETQ. The CDR3 loop is CASSPQQGWVADTQYF.

J is TRBJ1-5 and V is TRBV12-5. CDR1 and CDR2 (germline): LGHNT, FRNRAP. The CDR3 covers 12 residues. The CDR3 region is CASGLVGQPQHF.

V usage is TRBV7-6 and J usage is TRBJ2-7; checking the TCRdb D call of TRBD1 is not possible without DNA. The CDR3 is made up of 15 amino acids. Germline assignment: CDR1 SGHVS and CDR2 FNYEAQ. CDR3 sequence reads: CASSPGGRSSYEQYF.

The rearrangement uses TRBV12-3 or TRBV12-4 and TRBJ1-2; lacking DNA, the TRBD1 call made by TCRdb goes unchecked. The CDR3 length is 13 residues. This CDR3 reads CASSRDSNYGYTF.

The V gene is TRBV5-1, the J gene TRBJ2-1. Germline V CDR1 and CDR2: SGHRS, YFSETQ. The CDR3 runs 14 residues. The CDR3 loop reads CASSLDRPLDEQFF.

The chain has TRBV12-5 and TRBJ2-2; TCRdb's D gene call, TRBD2, goes unchecked for lack of DNA. The CDR3 spans 14 residues. CDR1 is LGHNT and CDR2 is FRNRAP in the germline V gene. The CDR3 protein is CASGLGLAPGELFF.

V usage is TRBV6-5 and J usage is TRBJ2-1; TCRdb proposes TRBD2, but this gene call is untestable without DNA. The CDR3 sequence is 19 residues long. Germline CDR1 and CDR2: MNHEY and SVGAGI. CDR3 amino acids: CASSPTLAGVGRSYNEQFF.

CDR3 sequence reads: CASSNPGGAQETQYF. This rearrangement joins TRBV18 to TRBJ2-5; TCRdb outputs TRBD1, but without DNA this stays unchecked. The germline V gene has CDR1 KGHSH and CDR2 LQKENI. The CDR3 covers 15 residues. Full variable domain (rest looked up from reference TRBV18 and TRBJ2-5): NAGVMQNPRHLVRRRGQEARLRCSPMKGHSHVYWYRQLPEEGLKFMVYLQKENIIDESGMPKERFSAEFPKEGPSILRIQQVVRGDSAAYFCASSNPGGAQETQYFGPGTRLLVL.

The rearrangement joins TRBV5-8 to TRBJ2-5; TCRdb names TRBD1, which stays unverified in the absence of DNA. The CDR3 runs to 15 residues. The germline V gene encodes CDR1 SGHTS and CDR2 YDEGEE. The CDR3 loop reads CASSFGGGTLETQYF.

This chain links TRBV20-1 with TRBJ1-4; without DNA, the TCRdb call of TRBD1 cannot be checked. CDR3 length equals 14 residues. Germline CDR1 reads DFQATT; CDR2 reads SNEGSKA (reference sequence). This chain's CDR3 is CSAQIRDLNEKLFF.

The V call is TRBV20-1, the J call TRBJ2-7; TCRdb indicates TRBD2, and absent DNA this call remains unverified. Germline loops: CDR1 DFQATT, CDR2 SNEGSKA (reference sequence). The CDR3 length is 14 residues. CDR3 protein: CSATTGTSGYEQYF.

The chain joins TRBV20-1 to TRBJ2-2; TCRdb's D call, TRBD2, is unchecked because there is no DNA. The CDR3 totals 15 residues. Germline values: CDR1 DFQATT, CDR2 SNEGSKA (reference sequence). The CDR3 loop is CSASYSGSSPGELFF.

The V gene is TRBV27, the J gene TRBJ1-5; with no DNA, the TCRdb D assignment of TRBD1 cannot be verified. The CDR3 runs 14 residues. Per germline, CDR1 MNHEY and CDR2 SMNVEV (reference sequence). The CDR3 spells CASSRQGGFQPQHF.